Following are 23 T cell receptor beta chains from one sample sequenced in a study of T cell clonotyping in hematopoietic cell transplantation. Produced via immunoSEQ multiplex PCR; TCRdb's table is partial and in-frame only. The top ten clones hold approximately 2.4% of a sample with some 10,000 clones, around 97% of them seen once. Sequenced material: peripheral blood mononuclear cells, taken 100 days after allogeneic stem cell transplant. The receptors were gathered from a male patient between 60 and 69 years old who had an allogeneic stem cell transplant from a related donor, so the T cells may come from the graft donor. Some clones in this sample may be carry-over from other donors' samples.

The chain carries TRBV4-1 and TRBJ1-5, with 11 bases that match TRBD1. Germline V gene sequence: CDR1 MGHRA, CDR2 YSYEKL. CDR3 size: 16 residues. J was trimmed by 6 bases and V by 0 bases; bases with no gene match: 4. CDR3 sequence reads: CASSQEGQGAGQPQHF. The CDR3 DNA sequence: TGCGCCAGCAGCCAAGAAGGACAGGGGGCAGGTCAGCCCCAGCATTTT.

J is TRBJ1-1 and V is TRBV5-6; no clear D. Trimming pared 0 bases from V and 3 bases from J, leaving 24 bases between. Germline CDR1 is SGHDT and CDR2 is YYEEEE. This CDR3 has 19 residues. The CDR3 DNA reads as TGTGCCAGCAGCTTGGGGTCGGGGATCCCCTCGGGGTTTGACACTGAAGCTTTCTTT. As protein: CASSLGSGIPSGFDTEAFF.

The gene calls are TRBV11-3 and TRBJ2-7, with D perhaps given as TRBD1 or TRBD2 (5 bases each). This CDR3 is 15 amino acids long. The V gene's germline CDR1 is SGHNT and CDR2 YENEEA. Between the trimmed V and J ends, which lost 5 bases and 3 bases, there was a span of 17 bases. CDR3 in amino acids: CASSVYGDQLYEQYF. The CDR3, as DNA: TGTGCCAGCAGCGTCTACGGGGACCAACTCTACGAGCAGTACTTC.

The rearrangement links TRBV9 to TRBJ1-2; D is possibly TRBD1 (6 bases). The CDR3 length is 18 residues. V lost 3 bases, J lost 2 bases, and 23 bases lay in between. Looked up from germline, CDR1 is SGDLS and CDR2 is YYNGEE. CDR3 DNA sequence: TGTGCCAGCAGCGCCGGGGGGGGGCACCCGGCGTCGAACTATGGCTACACCTTC. Translation: CASSAGGGHPASNYGYTF.

The V call is TRBV18, the J call TRBJ1-1; no clear D. The CDR3 consists of 14 residues. The germline V gene encodes CDR1 KGHSH and CDR2 LQKENI. Between the trimmed V and J ends, which lost 4 bases and 5 bases, there was a span of 14 bases. CDR3 in DNA: TGTGCCAGCTCACGCGTTGGCCAGGCGACTGAAGCTTTCTTT. As protein: CASSRVGQATEAFF.

V usage is TRBV4-2 and J usage is TRBJ2-5; 8 bases match TRBD1. Germline V gene sequence: CDR1 LGHNA, CDR2 YNFKEQ. The CDR3 is made up of 15 amino acids. V gave up 4 bases and J gave up 3 bases; unmatched junction bases: 7. CDR3 loop: CASSPHLDREETQYF. The DNA for the CDR3 is TGTGCCAGCAGCCCCCACTTGGACAGGGAAGAGACCCAGTACTTC.

The rearrangement links TRBV28 to TRBJ2-7; D could derive from TRBD1 or TRBD2 (6 bases each). This CDR3 spans 15 amino acids. The V gene lost 6 bases and the J gene lost 6 bases, with 21 bases spanning the gap. The germline CDR1 and CDR2 sequences are MDHEN and SYDVKM. CDR3: CASSSRSWGAGEQYF. CDR3 coding DNA: TGTGCCAGCAGCTCTCGGAGTTGGGGGGCGGGCGAGCAGTACTTC.

The V and J genes are TRBV5-1 and TRBJ1-4, with 7 bases matching TRBD1. The V gene end was trimmed by 3 bases and the J gene end by 5 bases; junction bases not matched to a gene: 7. This CDR3 comprises 15 residues. Germline V lookup: CDR1 SGHRS, CDR2 YFSETQ. In nucleotides, the CDR3 is TGCGCCAGCAGCTCGGCCGGACAGGCGAATGAAAAACTGTTTTTT. As protein: CASSSAGQANEKLFF.

The rearrangement uses TRBV28 and TRBJ1-2, with D possibly matching TRBD1 (6 bases). The germline V and J ends were trimmed by 5 bases and 0 bases, with 16 bases remaining between them. The CDR3 covers 16 residues. In germline, CDR1 is MDHEN, CDR2 SYDVKM. CDR3 region: CASSILGQRANYGYTF. The CDR3 coding sequence is TGTGCCAGCAGTATACTTGGACAGCGAGCTAACTATGGCTACACCTTC.

The V and J genes are TRBV2 and TRBJ2-3; the D is unclear. V was shortened by 1 base and J by 1 base, with 15 bases between the two germline ends. The CDR3 has 17 residues. CDR1 is SNHLY and CDR2 is FYNNEI in the germline V gene. The CDR3 spells CASSEENAIPGTDTQYF. CDR3 coding DNA: TGTGCCAGCAGTGAAGAGAACGCTATACCGGGCACAGATACGCAGTATTTT.

The CDR3 DNA is TGTGCCAGCAGCGCAGGGGGCCGTGGAAACACCATATATTTT. This gives the protein CASSAGGRGNTIYF. The chain uses TRBV7-3 and TRBJ1-3; 8 positions match TRBD1. Germline values: CDR1 SGHTA, CDR2 FQGTGA. The CDR3 is 14 amino acids. Trimming took 5 bases from V and 3 from J; bases not matched to a gene: 3.

The chain combines TRBV7-3 with TRBJ2-3; TRBD2 might be the D (6 bases). V dropped 5 bases and J dropped 2 bases, with 20 bases sitting between them. The CDR3 runs to 17 residues. Per the germline V gene, CDR1 is SGHTA and CDR2 is FQGTGA. The CDR3 bases are TGTGCCAGCAGCCCCTTCGGAGGGCAGGCCGACACAGATACGCAGTATTTT. Amino acid sequence: CASSPFGGQADTDTQYF.

V is TRBV19 and J is TRBJ2-7, with a tentative D call TRBD2 (6 bases). CDR1 is LNHDA, CDR2 SQIVND, per germline (reference sequence). CDR3 length: 15 amino acids. Trimming stripped 3 bases from V and 0 bases from J, with 12 bases between. The DNA of the CDR3 is TGTGCCAGTAGTATCGTTAGCGGTAGCTCCTACGAGCAGTACTTC. This codes for CASSIVSGSSYEQYF.

The chain has TRBV30 and TRBJ2-6; unclear D gene. The CDR3 extends over 13 amino acids. In germline, CDR1 is GTSNPN, CDR2 SVGIG (reference sequence). The V and J ends lost 4 bases and 3 bases respectively, with 7 bases between them. The CDR3 bases are TGTGCCTGGACCGTACGTGGGGCCAACGTCCTGACTTTC. Protein product: CAWTVRGANVLTF.

The chain has TRBV4-2 and TRBJ1-5; possibly TRBD1 for D (5 bases). V shed 2 bases and J shed 5 bases, with 10 bases lying between them. CDR1 and CDR2 (germline): LGHNA, YNFKEQ. The CDR3 is 14 amino acids. The CDR3 region is CASSQTGPDQPQHF. The DNA of the CDR3 is TGTGCCAGCAGCCAAACAGGTCCTGATCAGCCCCAGCATTTT.

The chain employs TRBV5-6 and TRBJ2-7; TRBD2 is a possible D gene (5 bases). Germline V gene sequence: CDR1 SGHDT, CDR2 YYEEEE. V was trimmed by 4 bases and J by 2 bases, leaving 10 bases between them. The CDR3 sequence is 13 residues long. The CDR3, as DNA: TGTGCCAGCAGCGACGGGATAACCTACGAGCAGTACTTC. Its protein is CASSDGITYEQYF.

This chain joins TRBV2 and TRBJ2-2; the match to TRBD2 covers 12 bases. V lost 6 bases to trimming and J lost 7 bases; unmatched junction nucleotides: 9. This CDR3 comprises 16 residues. Germline CDR1 and CDR2: SNHLY and FYNNEI. CDR3 DNA: TGTGCCAGCAGAACACTAGCGGGGGGTTTCAGCGGGGAGCTGTTTTTT. Its protein product is CASRTLAGGFSGELFF. Complete variable domain (other parts from reference TRBV2 and TRBJ2-2): EPEVTQTPSHQVTQMGQEVILRCVPISNHLYFYWYRQILGQKVEFLVSFYNNEISEKSEIFDDQFSVERPDGSNFTLKIRSTKLEDSAMYFCASRTLAGGFSGELFFGEGSRLTVL.

The V gene is TRBV25-1, the J gene TRBJ2-5, with D tentatively TRBD2 (7 bases). Trimming took off 3 bases at V and 2 bases at J, with 13 bases between the two ends. CDR1 and CDR2 from the germline V gene are MGHDK and SYGVNS. This CDR3 has 15 amino acids. In DNA, the CDR3 is TGTGCCAGCAGTGAGAGAGCGGGACAACAAGAGACCCAGTACTTC. The encoded protein is CASSERAGQQETQYF. Drawing the rest from reference TRBV25-1 and TRBJ2-5, the complete variable domain is EADIYQTPRYLVIGTGKKITLECSQTMGHDKMYWYQQDPGMELHLIHYSYGVNSTEKGDLSSESTVSRIRTEHFPLTLESARPSHTSQYLCASSERAGQQETQYFGPGTRLLVL.

The chain uses TRBV7-9 and TRBJ1-2; TRBD1 aligns across 9 bases. Germline CDR1 is SEHNR and CDR2 is FQNEAQ (reference sequence). This CDR3 has 17 residues. The J segment lost 4 bases and the V segment lost 5 bases, leaving 14 bases of the junction unmatched. The CDR3 sequence: CASSDIFTGGDSYGYTF. CDR3 nucleotide sequence: TGTGCCAGCAGCGACATCTTTACAGGGGGCGATAGCTATGGCTACACCTTC.

This clone has a single count. Different DNA sequences within this sample yield the same CDR3. This chain joins TRBV4-3 and TRBJ1-2; TRBD1 matches 7 bases. CDR3 length equals 15 residues. Losses at the gene ends were 1 base for V and 2 bases for J; bases not matched to a gene: 4. The germline CDR1 and CDR2 sequences are LGHNA and YSLEER. CDR3 DNA sequence: TGCGCCAGCAGCCAAGCCCGACAGGGCAACTATGGCTACACCTTC. Amino acid sequence: CASSQARQGNYGYTF.

The rearrangement uses TRBV10-3 and TRBJ1-2; 7 bases map to TRBD1. The V gene end was trimmed by 2 bases and the J gene end by 4 bases; junction bases not matched to a gene: 7. The germline gives CDR1 ENHRY, CDR2 SYGVKD. The CDR3 runs to 15 residues. CDR3 in amino acids: CAISEPDSGGYGYTF. DNA for the CDR3: TGTGCCATCAGTGAGCCGGATTCAGGGGGCTATGGCTACACCTTC.

The V and J genes are TRBV4-2 and TRBJ1-2, with D possibly matching TRBD1 (5 bases). This CDR3 comprises 12 residues. The germline CDR1 and CDR2 sequences are LGHNA and YNFKEQ. V was pared by 1 base and J by 6 bases, with 6 bases between. The CDR3 sequence is CASSQGGDGYTF. The CDR3 nucleotides read TGTGCCAGCAGCCAAGGGGGCGATGGCTACACCTTC.

This sequence joins TRBV30 and TRBJ2-5; D remains ambiguous. This CDR3 comprises 11 residues. Trimming took 5 bases from V and 2 from J, leaving 6 bases between them. CDR1 and CDR2 (germline): GTSNPN, SVGIG (reference sequence). The chain's CDR3 is CAWLIQETQYF. The DNA of the CDR3 is TGTGCCTGGTTAATTCAAGAGACCCAGTACTTC.